Listed below are T cell receptor beta chains from one sample, sequenced in a study of control samples from healthy donors and cancer patients. Some clones are missing from TCRdb's copy, which holds only in-frame ones; the method was immunoSEQ multiplex PCR. The table shows roughly 120,000 clones, with around 90% occurring only once. The sample taken for sequencing was blood. All receptors derive from a man in his forties or fifties in good health. Both conserved end residues are part of each CDR3. A D gene is named only where the DNA matches it firmly. The size entry is marked missing in some rows and otherwise reads once, few, many or a size class.

v_call	j_call	clone_size	d_call	cdr3_aa	cdr3_nt
TRBV11-2	TRBJ2-7	once	-	CASSLRGAGSAEQYF	TGTGCCAGCAGCTTAAGAGGGGCAGGGAGTGCCGAGCAGTACTTC
TRBV7-2	TRBJ2-2	-	-	CASSRDLNTGELFF	TGTGCCAGCAGTCGGGACCTAAACACCGGGGAGCTGTTTTTT
TRBV7-9	TRBJ1-1	-	-	CASSLGPGESTEAFF	TGTGCCAGCAGCTTAGGTCCAGGGGAGAGCACTGAAGCTTTCTTT
TRBV7-6	TRBJ1-1	few	TRBD1	CASSKQGATEAFF	TGTGCCAGCAGCAAACAGGGGGCCACTGAAGCTTTCTTT
TRBV10-3	TRBJ2-5	once	-	CAISESGGQETQYF	TGTGCCATCAGTGAGTCAGGGGGCCAAGAGACCCAGTACTTC
TRBV30	TRBJ2-4	once	-	CAWSVRPRLTKNIQYF	TGTGCCTGGAGTGTACGCCCGCGCCTCACCAAAAACATTCAGTACTTC
TRBV9	TRBJ2-1	-	-	CASSVDWGPYNEQFF	TGTGCCAGCAGCGTAGACTGGGGCCCATACAATGAGCAGTTCTTC
TRBV18	TRBJ1-4	-	-	CASSPRDSSTNEKLFF	TGTGCCAGCTCACCCCGGGACTCCTCAACTAATGAAAAACTGTTTTTT
TRBV12-3/TRBV12-4	TRBJ1-2	-	-	CASSLNTQYGYTF	TGTGCCAGCAGTTTGAACACACAGTATGGCTACACCTTC
TRBV20-1	TRBJ1-1	-	-	CSASRPNTEAFF	TGCAGTGCTAGTAGGCCAAACACTGAAGCTTTCTTT
TRBV12-5	TRBJ1-2	-	TRBD1	CASGSSPGQGGYGYTF	TGTGCTAGTGGTTCGTCCCCGGGACAGGGCGGCTATGGCTACACCTTC
TRBV24-1	TRBJ2-7	-	TRBD2	CATGASGGTEQYF	TGTGCCACCGGGGCTAGCGGGGGGACCGAGCAGTACTTC
TRBV10-3	TRBJ2-1	-	TRBD1	CAISEGGQSYNEQFF	TGTGCCATCAGTGAAGGGGGACAGTCCTACAATGAGCAGTTCTTC
TRBV6-6	TRBJ2-3	once	TRBD2	CASSYSSASGTDTQYF	TGTGCCAGCAGTTACTCGTCAGCTAGCGGGACAGATACGCAGTATTTT
TRBV10-3	TRBJ2-6	-	-	CAISTGPGANVLTF	TGTGCCATCAGTACAGGGCCTGGGGCCAACGTCCTGACTTTC
TRBV5-1	TRBJ2-1	-	-	CASSLLTDVSYNEQFF	TGCGCCAGCAGCCTACTGACGGACGTCTCTTACAATGAGCAGTTCTTC
TRBV5-4	TRBJ2-5	-	-	CASSNGETQYF	TGTGCCAGCAGCAATGGCGAGACCCAGTACTTC
TRBV9	TRBJ1-2	-	-	CASQRVLEDYGYTF	TGTGCCAGTCAGAGAGTCTTGGAAGACTATGGCTACACCTTC
TRBV19	TRBJ1-5	-	-	CASSTTPLQPQHF	TGTGCCAGTAGTACCACTCCTCTTCAGCCCCAGCATTTT
TRBV20-1	TRBJ1-1	-	-	CSAREGAEAFF	TGCAGTGCTAGAGAGGGAGCCGAGGCTTTCTTT
TRBV6-4	TRBJ2-3	-	TRBD2	CASSERPGTSISTDTQYF	TGTGCCAGCAGTGAGCGACCCGGGACTAGCATAAGCACAGATACGCAGTATTTT
TRBV6-6	TRBJ1-1	-	TRBD1	CASSPPTGRPTEAFF	TGTGCCAGCAGTCCTCCGACAGGGAGGCCCACTGAAGCTTTCTTT
TRBV5-1	TRBJ1-3	once	TRBD1	CASSTPTGQDTIYF	TGCGCCAGCAGCACCCCGACAGGGCAGGACACCATATATTTT
TRBV30	TRBJ1-6	-	-	CAWSSPGPLHF	TGTGCCTGGAGTTCCCCGGGACCCCTCCACTTT
TRBV27	TRBJ2-1	-	TRBD2	CASSLWLAGTYNEQFF	TGTGCCAGCAGTTTATGGCTAGCGGGGACCTACAATGAGCAGTTCTTC
TRBV7-2	TRBJ2-3	-	-	CASSTGFGSATDTQYF	TGTGCCAGCAGTACGGGGTTTGGATCGGCCACAGATACGCAGTATTTT
TRBV5-4	TRBJ2-2	-	-	CASSPTGTPTGELFF	TGTGCCAGCAGTCCTACCGGGACTCCGACCGGGGAGCTGTTTTTT
TRBV6-2/TRBV6-3	TRBJ1-1	few	-	CASSYGRATEAFF	TGTGCCAGCAGTTACGGCAGGGCCACTGAAGCTTTCTTT
TRBV2	TRBJ1-3	-	TRBD1	CASSATGGSGNTIYF	TGTGCCAGCAGTGCTACAGGGGGCTCTGGAAACACCATATATTTT